A single sample gave rise to the 27 T cell receptor beta chains below, sequenced in a study of blood T cell repertoires in COVID-19. TCRdb's copy holds only in-frame clones and misses some; the assay was immunoSEQ multiplex PCR. Among over 130,000 clones, around 87% were seen once, and the ten largest hold about 5.6%. The sequencing sample was made of peripheral blood. Source of these receptors: a human donor in a cohort sampled during active COVID-19.

The rearrangement links TRBV18 to TRBJ2-3; no definite D call. The germline V and J ends were trimmed by 3 bases and 0 bases, with 13 bases remaining between them. This CDR3 has 16 amino acids. Germline V gives CDR1 KGHSH, CDR2 LQKENI. The CDR3 loop reads CASSPESVPSTDTQYF. The CDR3, as DNA: TGTGCCAGCTCACCCGAGTCTGTGCCTAGCACAGATACGCAGTATTTT.

The J gene is TRBJ2-2, the V gene TRBV7-8; D remains unclear. Germline V gene sequence: CDR1 SGHVS, CDR2 FQNEAQ. The V and J ends lost 3 bases and 1 base respectively, with 6 bases between them. The CDR3 contains 14 residues. The CDR3 region has the DNA TGTGCCAGCAGCTTTAGTAGGAACACCGGGGAGCTGTTTTTT. It codes for CASSFSRNTGELFF.

V gene TRBV2 combines with J gene TRBJ2-1; TRBD2 matches 8 bases. Germline-derived CDR1 and CDR2 are SNHLY and FYNNEI. The CDR3 totals 14 residues. With 6 bases clipped from V and 2 bases from J, the junction kept 3 bases outside the gene matches. Written as DNA, the CDR3 is TGTGCCAGCAGGGGGACTAGAACCTACAATGAGCAGTTCTTC. It specifies CASRGTRTYNEQFF.

The V and J genes are TRBV11-2 and TRBJ2-3; D remains unclear. CDR3 length equals 17 residues. CDR1 SGHAT and CDR2 FQNNGV come from the germline V gene. With 1 base removed from V and 0 bases from J, the gap between germline ends came to 14 bases. The CDR3 DNA sequence: TGTGCCAGCAGCTTAGGAGCTTCCCCTACTAGCACAGATACGCAGTATTTT. Translating gives CASSLGASPTSTDTQYF.

V is TRBV28 and J is TRBJ1-1; D perhaps matches TRBD1 (5 bases). The germline CDR1 and CDR2 sequences are MDHEN and SYDVKM. Trimming pared 2 bases from V and 6 bases from J, leaving 10 bases between. The CDR3 has 13 residues. The CDR3, as DNA: TGTGCCAGCAGTTTAATAGCAGGGTCTGAAGCTTTCTTT. It encodes CASSLIAGSEAFF.

The chain joins TRBV7-8 to TRBJ1-2; D is uncertain. V was trimmed by 5 bases and J by 5 bases, leaving 9 bases between them. The CDR3 consists of 12 residues. Germline loops: CDR1 SGHVS, CDR2 FQNEAQ. CDR3 region: CASSPWPYGYTF. The CDR3 DNA reads as TGTGCCAGCAGCCCCTGGCCTTATGGCTACACCTTC.

The chain uses TRBV19 and TRBJ1-2; the match to TRBD1 covers 8 bases. This CDR3 is built from 16 residues. V gave up 1 base and J gave up 4 bases; unmatched junction bases: 8. Germline CDR1 LNHDA, CDR2 SQIVND (reference sequence). CDR3 nucleotide sequence: TGTGCCAGTAGTATAGGAAAAACCGGGACAGGCTATGGCTACACCTTC. This sequence encodes CASSIGKTGTGYGYTF.

The chain has TRBV10-3 and TRBJ1-4; 9 nucleotides line up with TRBD1. Losses at the gene ends were 5 bases for V and 4 bases for J; bases not matched to a gene: 8. Per germline, CDR1 ENHRY and CDR2 SYGVKD. The CDR3 runs 16 residues. CDR3 coding DNA: TGTGCCATCAGTCCGTCTCGACAGGGGGTTAATGAAAAACTGTTTTTT. The encoded protein is CAISPSRQGVNEKLFF.

The V gene is TRBV5-1, the J gene TRBJ2-3, with 10 bases identical to TRBD1. J gave up 2 bases and V 3 bases, and 9 bases lay outside the gene matches. CDR1 is SGHRS, CDR2 YFSETQ, per germline. The CDR3 is 17 amino acids. The CDR3 coding sequence is TGCGCCAGCAGCTCGCCCCCGGACAGGGGGGACACAGATACGCAGTATTTT. It codes for CASSSPPDRGDTDTQYF. Full variable domain (rest looked up from reference TRBV5-1 and TRBJ2-3): KAGVTQTPRYLIKTRGQQVTLSCSPISGHRSVSWYQQTPGQGLQFLFEYFSETQRNKGNFPGRFSGRQFSNSRSEMNVSTLELGDSALYLCASSSPPDRGDTDTQYFGPGTRLTVL.

The chain is built from TRBV5-1 and TRBJ2-7; 8 nucleotides align to TRBD1. J gave up 2 bases and V 2 bases, and 6 bases lay outside the gene matches. CDR1 and CDR2 from the germline V gene are SGHRS and YFSETQ. The CDR3 has 15 amino acids. CDR3 residues: CASSLGQGRPYEQYF. In DNA, the CDR3 is TGCGCCAGCAGCTTAGGACAGGGTCGCCCCTACGAGCAGTACTTC.

The V and J genes are TRBV3-1 (or the pseudogene TRBV3-2) and TRBJ2-3; D possibly corresponds to TRBD1 (5 bases). The CDR3 sequence is 14 residues long. Germline CDR1 reads LGHDT; CDR2 reads YNNKEL (reference sequence). The CDR3 DNA follows: TGTCGGTTGACAGTGACGTTTAGCACAGATACGCAGTATTTT. Its translation: CRLTVTFSTDTQYF.

This clone has only one observation. The chain has TRBV12-3 or TRBV12-4 and TRBJ2-7; 7 bases are a match to TRBD1. CDR3 length: 13 amino acids. V was clipped by 5 bases and J by 3 bases; unmatched bases: 4. The CDR3 region is CASSGTVFYEQYF. The CDR3 nucleotides read TGTGCCAGCAGTGGGACAGTTTTCTACGAGCAGTACTTC.

J is TRBJ2-5 and V is TRBV30, with a tentative D call TRBD1 (6 bases). CDR3 length: 14 residues. The germline V gene encodes CDR1 GTSNPN and CDR2 SVGIG (reference sequence). Trimming removed 4 bases from V and 2 bases from J, with 14 bases in between. The DNA of the CDR3 is TGTGCCTGGAATAAAAGGGGGTGGCAAGAGACCCAGTACTTC. It translates to CAWNKRGWQETQYF.

In this sample, this clone turned up a few times. V and J are TRBV7-2 and TRBJ2-4, with D hard to call. The germline V gene has CDR1 SGHTA and CDR2 FQGNSA. Trimming removed 5 bases at V and 15 bases at J, with 17 bases between. This CDR3 spans 12 amino acids. The DNA of the CDR3 is TGTGCCAGCAGCCCCAACGCCGCCTTTAGGTACTTC. Translated, it gives CASSPNAAFRYF.

V usage is TRBV27 and J usage is TRBJ2-5; 7 nucleotides agree with TRBD1. The germline V gene encodes CDR1 MNHEY and CDR2 SMNVEV (reference sequence). With 5 bases clipped from V and 4 bases from J, the junction kept 7 bases outside the gene matches. The CDR3 extends over 14 amino acids. CDR3: CASSRAGTVETQYF. DNA for the CDR3: TGTGCCAGCAGTCGCGCCGGGACAGTAGAGACCCAGTACTTC.

The chain couples TRBV27 to TRBJ2-7; D is possibly TRBD1 (6 bases). The CDR3 loop spans 15 amino acids. Trimming stripped 6 bases from V and 3 bases from J, with 18 bases between. Germline V gene sequence: CDR1 MNHEY, CDR2 SMNVEV (reference sequence). The CDR3 here is CASSLQGNGYYEQYF. CDR3 DNA sequence: TGTGCCAGCAGCTTACAGGGAAATGGATACTACGAGCAGTACTTC.

The rearrangement uses TRBV9 and TRBJ2-3, with 9 bases that match TRBD2. CDR1 SGDLS and CDR2 YYNGEE come from the germline V gene. There are 16 residues in the CDR3. V shed 4 bases and J 2 bases; nucleotides not matched to a gene: 8. The CDR3 coding sequence is TGTGCCAGCAGCCTTAATCTAGCGGGAAACACAGATACGCAGTATTTT. Encoded protein: CASSLNLAGNTDTQYF.

The V call is TRBV5-1, the J call TRBJ2-5, with D maybe TRBD1 (6 bases). The V gene's germline CDR1 is SGHRS and CDR2 YFSETQ. V lost 0 bases and J lost 2, with 11 bases in between. The CDR3 has 15 residues. This CDR3 is CASSLGGQRQETQYF. In DNA, the CDR3 is TGCGCCAGCAGCTTGGGGGGGCAGAGACAAGAGACCCAGTACTTC.

This chain uses TRBV1 with TRBJ2-5; the D call in the table, TRBD1, was not verified against the DNA. TRBV1 is designated a pseudogene. The CDR3 sequence is 20 residues long. The CDR3 sequence is CTSSHSPPGQGRGKGETQYF. The DNA of the CDR3 is TGCACCAGCAGCCACTCGCCTCCGGGACAGGGAAGGGGAAAGGGAGAGACCCAGTACTTC.

The chain recombines TRBV9 with TRBJ2-1, with D possibly matching TRBD2 (5 bases). V lost 3 bases and J 5 bases, leaving 15 bases between the germline ends. Germline V gives CDR1 SGDLS, CDR2 YYNGEE. The CDR3 totals 15 residues. The CDR3 spells CASSARGEPHNEQFF. CDR3 sequence (DNA): TGTGCCAGCAGCGCACGTGGGGAGCCCCACAATGAGCAGTTCTTC.

V usage is TRBV7-3 and J usage is TRBJ2-4; TRBD1 agrees at 7 bases. V dropped 1 base and J dropped 5; count of bases not matched to a gene: 2. The CDR3 has 14 amino acids. Germline V gene data show CDR1 as SGHTA and CDR2 as FQGTGA. In nucleotides, the CDR3 is TGTGCCAGCAGCTTAAGCACAGGGGAAAACATTCAGTACTTC. Amino acids: CASSLSTGENIQYF.

The chain couples TRBV4-1 to TRBJ2-1; 9 bases align to TRBD2. The CDR3 runs 19 residues. V lost 0 bases, J lost 6 bases, and 15 bases stayed unmatched. Germline V gene data show CDR1 as MGHRA and CDR2 as YSYEKL. Here the CDR3 DNA reads TGCGCCAGCAGCCAAGATGGTAGCGGGAGTTCGCCCTTCCTCAATGAGCAGTTCTTC. It translates to CASSQDGSGSSPFLNEQFF.

The J gene is TRBJ1-2, the V gene TRBV19; TRBD1 might be the D (5 bases). There are 13 residues in the CDR3. V lost 10 bases and J 0 bases, leaving 12 bases between the germline ends. Germline assignment: CDR1 LNHDA and CDR2 SQIVND (reference sequence). The CDR3 nucleotides read TGTGCCATCCTGACAGACGCTAACTATGGCTACACCTTC. Amino acid sequence: CAILTDANYGYTF.

The chain recombines TRBV27 with TRBJ2-7; maybe TRBD1 (6 bases). This CDR3 is built from 16 residues. The V end lost 5 bases, the J end lost 0 bases, and 17 bases lay between the germline ends. Germline V gene lookup returns CDR1 MNHEY and CDR2 SMNVEV (reference sequence). For the CDR3, the DNA is TGTGCCAGCAGTCCCTCGCAGGGGTCCTTCTCCTACGAGCAGTACTTC. It codes for CASSPSQGSFSYEQYF.

V and J are TRBV6-2 or TRBV6-3 and TRBJ2-4; 9 bases align to TRBD1. The CDR3 runs 16 residues. The V segment lost 5 bases and the J segment 2 bases; nucleotides outside the gene matches: 7. Germline CDR1 reads MNHEY; CDR2 reads SVGEGT. CDR3 in DNA: TGTGCCAGCAGTCCCGCGGGACAGGGCTCCAAAAACATTCAGTACTTC. Protein: CASSPAGQGSKNIQYF.

The CDR3 DNA sequence: TGTGCCAGTAATCCAGGAGGACAGCATAATGAAAAACTGTTTTTT. It translates to CASNPGGQHNEKLFF. This chain links TRBV19 with TRBJ1-4, with TRBD1 as a possible D gene (6 bases). V was pared by 7 bases and J by 4 bases, with 16 bases between. Germline V gene data show CDR1 as LNHDA and CDR2 as SQIVND (reference sequence). The length of the CDR3 is 15 residues.

The rearrangement links TRBV6-5 to TRBJ1-3; D uncertain. V lost 5 bases and J 2 bases, leaving 10 bases between the germline ends. Germline V CDR1 and CDR2: MNHEY, SVGAGI. The CDR3 covers 14 residues. CDR3 protein: CASSIGLAGNTIYF. Here the CDR3 DNA reads TGTGCCAGCAGTATTGGACTCGCTGGAAACACCATATATTTT.